This note documents a single T cell receptor beta chain sequence. Here immunoSEQ multiplex PCR was the method, and the copy in TCRdb shows in-frame clones only, minus some. The table lists fewer than 65,000 clones, nearly 90% of them singletons. This CDR3 has 13 amino acids. Germline V gene sequence: CDR1 MNHNS, CDR2 SASEGT. V lost 8 bases and J lost 7, with 15 bases in between. The sample is drawn from a study of OX40 agonist ivuxolimab in advanced cancers. At the level of the study: Patients in dose escalation had liver, melanoma, kidney or head and neck cancers.

This chain links TRBV6-1 with TRBJ1-3; tentative D call: TRBD1 (6 bases). The receptor comes from an adult with an advanced solid tumor such as melanoma, head and neck, liver or kidney cancer. The starting material was CD4+ or CD8+ T cells sorted from blood, obtained in a trial of the OX40 agonist ivuxolimab. CDR3 DNA sequence: TGTGCCAGCGGGACAATCTCTAGCAACACCATATATTTT. Translated, it gives CASGTISSNTIYF.